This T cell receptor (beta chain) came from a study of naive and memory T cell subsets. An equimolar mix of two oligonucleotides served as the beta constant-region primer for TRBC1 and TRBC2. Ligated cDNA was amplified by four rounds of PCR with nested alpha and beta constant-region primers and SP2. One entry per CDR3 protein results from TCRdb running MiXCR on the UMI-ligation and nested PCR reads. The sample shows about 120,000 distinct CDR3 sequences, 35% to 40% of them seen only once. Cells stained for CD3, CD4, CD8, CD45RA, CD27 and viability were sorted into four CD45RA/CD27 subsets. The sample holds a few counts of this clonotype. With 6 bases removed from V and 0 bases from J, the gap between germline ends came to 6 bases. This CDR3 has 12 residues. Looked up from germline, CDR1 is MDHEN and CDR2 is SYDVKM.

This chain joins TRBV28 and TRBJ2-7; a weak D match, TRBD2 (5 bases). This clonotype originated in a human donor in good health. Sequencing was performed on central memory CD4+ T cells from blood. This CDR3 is CASSGDSYEQYF. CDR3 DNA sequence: TGTGCCAGCAGCGGGGACTCCTACGAGCAGTACTTC.